A single sample gave rise to the 10 T cell receptor beta chains below, sequenced in a study of blood T cells in healthy people across ages. A sample-barcoded 5' primer and a J-beta primer mix were used in a second PCR of roughly 7 to 11 cycles. A single record per CDR3 protein comes from TCRdb applying MiXCR to the 5' RACE reads. Of fewer than 800,000 distinct CDR3 sequences in the sample, around a quarter were seen once. The same specimen was also included in a second study, on T cells of mothers and their children.

Specimen: blood. The source of these receptors is a boy aged 10-17 years in good health.

This chain connects TRBV29-1 to TRBJ2-1; 10 bases map to TRBD2. The CDR3 is made up of 16 amino acids. The germline CDR1 and CDR2 sequences are SQVTM and ANQGSEA. Losses at the gene ends were 5 bases for V and 0 bases for J; bases not matched to a gene: 7. CDR3 bases: TGCAGCGTTCCCCCTAGCGGGGGAAACTCCTACAATGAGCAGTTCTTC. It codes for CSVPPSGGNSYNEQFF.

This chain uses TRBV28 with TRBJ1-6, with 7 bases identical to TRBD1. V gave up 5 bases and J gave up 7 bases; unmatched junction bases: 11. From germline, CDR1 is MDHEN and CDR2 SYDVKM. The length of the CDR3 is 16 residues. The CDR3 protein is CASSQAVTGKNSPLHF. For the CDR3, the DNA is TGTGCCAGCAGTCAGGCGGTGACAGGGAAAAATTCACCCCTCCACTTT.

The V gene is TRBV20-1, the J gene TRBJ2-5, with 9 bases identical to TRBD2. V lost 4 bases to trimming and J lost 1 base; unmatched junction nucleotides: 10. The CDR3 is 16 amino acids. The germline gives CDR1 DFQATT, CDR2 SNEGSKA (reference sequence). This CDR3 is CSATRPGREGQETQYF. In DNA form, the CDR3 reads TGCAGTGCTACCAGGCCGGGGCGGGAGGGCCAAGAGACCCAGTACTTC.

The V gene is TRBV5-1, the J gene TRBJ2-5, with a possible D match to TRBD1 (5 bases). Germline assignment: CDR1 SGHRS and CDR2 YFSETQ. Trimming shortened V by 4 bases and J by 0 bases, and 7 bases separated the two germline ends. This CDR3 region has 13 residues. CDR3 bases: TGCGCCAGCAGCGAGGACAACCAAGAGACCCAGTACTTC. Protein sequence: CASSEDNQETQYF.

The chain couples TRBV20-1 to TRBJ1-4; D is ambiguous. The CDR3 length is 13 residues. V dropped 6 bases and J dropped 2 bases, with 10 bases sitting between them. Germline CDR1 and CDR2: DFQATT and SNEGSKA (reference sequence). The CDR3 nucleotides are TGCAGTGCCATTGACTATACTAATGAAAAACTGTTTTTT. Translation gives CSAIDYTNEKLFF.

This clonotype was picked up a small number of times. The chain uses TRBV20-1 and TRBJ1-5; 11 bases match TRBD1. V lost 2 bases, J lost 8 bases, and 8 bases stayed unmatched. In germline, CDR1 is DFQATT, CDR2 SNEGSKA (reference sequence). The CDR3 has 15 amino acids. For the CDR3, the DNA is TGCAGTGCTAGAAGTTTGGACAGGGGGCTGGAGCCCCAGCATTTT. Amino acid sequence: CSARSLDRGLEPQHF.

The rearrangement uses TRBV11-2 and TRBJ2-5; 7 nucleotides line up with TRBD1. The CDR3 runs 13 residues. The junction had 5 bases not matched to a gene; V was cut back by 8 bases and J by 2 bases. Per germline, CDR1 SGHAT and CDR2 FQNNGV. CDR3: CASRPRGQETQYF. In DNA, the CDR3 is TGTGCCAGCCGCCCCAGGGGGCAAGAGACCCAGTACTTC.

The chain couples TRBV15 to TRBJ2-7; D is undetermined. The end of the DNA fits TRBJ2-5 better, so the J call may be wrong. From germline, CDR1 is LNHNV and CDR2 YYDKDF (reference sequence). There are 14 residues in the CDR3. Here the CDR3 reads CATSTEDGQETQYF. The DNA of the CDR3 is TGTGCCACCAGCACAGAGGACGGCCAAGAGACCCAGTACTTC.

This clonotype was counted between two and nine times. The chain combines TRBV11-1 with TRBJ2-7; D is ambiguous. The CDR3 totals 12 residues. Germline V gives CDR1 SGHAT, CDR2 FQDESV (reference sequence). V shed 3 bases and J shed 6 bases, with 9 bases lying between them. The CDR3 nucleotides read TGTGCCAGCAGCTTTGGGATGAGCGAGCAGTACTTC. Amino acid sequence: CASSFGMSEQYF.

The chain carries TRBV2 and TRBJ2-1; a possible D gene is TRBD2 (7 bases). The germline CDR1 and CDR2 sequences are SNHLY and FYNNEI. CDR3 length: 18 residues. Trimming stripped 4 bases from V and 8 bases from J, with 27 bases between. In nucleotides, the CDR3 is TGTGCCAGCAGTGTGGGAGGGGGGAGGGTAGACCCGGCCTATGAGCAGTTCTTC. Amino acid sequence: CASSVGGGRVDPAYEQFF.